Detailed here is one T cell receptor (beta chain). The method was immunoSEQ multiplex PCR; TCRdb's version includes in-frame clones alone and lacks a portion of them. The sample contains approximately 81,000 clones, about four fifths of which appear only once. This CDR3 region has 15 residues. Trimming removed 3 bases from V and 1 base from J, with 12 bases in between. Germline CDR1 is LGHDT and CDR2 is YNNKEL (reference sequence). The record originates from a study of T cell responses to AZD1222 COVID-19 vaccine. The sequencing here drew on peripheral blood, taken 28 days after the second AZD1222 dose. The rearrangement links TRBV3-1 (or the pseudogene TRBV3-2) to TRBJ1-1; D is perhaps TRBD1 (6 bases). The TCR comes from an adult who received the AZD1222 COVID-19 vaccine. The CDR3 reads CASSHRGSRNTEAFF. DNA of the CDR3: TGTGCCAGCAGCCACAGGGGTTCGAGGAACACTGAAGCTTTCTTT.